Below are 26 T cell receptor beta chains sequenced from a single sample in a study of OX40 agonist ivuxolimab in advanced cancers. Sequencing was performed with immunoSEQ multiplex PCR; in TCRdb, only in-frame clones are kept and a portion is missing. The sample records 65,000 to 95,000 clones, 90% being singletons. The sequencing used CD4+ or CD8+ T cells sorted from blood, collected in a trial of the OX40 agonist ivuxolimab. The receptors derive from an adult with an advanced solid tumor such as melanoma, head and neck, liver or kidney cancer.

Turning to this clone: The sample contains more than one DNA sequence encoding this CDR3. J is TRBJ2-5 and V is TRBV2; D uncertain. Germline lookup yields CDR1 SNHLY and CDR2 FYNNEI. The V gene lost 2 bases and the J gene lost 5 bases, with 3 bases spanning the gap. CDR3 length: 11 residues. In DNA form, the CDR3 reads TGTGCCAGCAGTGAAAGGGAGACCCAGTACTTC. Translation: CASSERETQYF.

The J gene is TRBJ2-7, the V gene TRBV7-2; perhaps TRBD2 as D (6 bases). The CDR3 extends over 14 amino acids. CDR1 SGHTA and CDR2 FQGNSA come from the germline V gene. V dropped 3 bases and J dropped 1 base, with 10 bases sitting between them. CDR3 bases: TGTGCCAGCAGCTTCCCCCTAGCGTCCTACGAGCAGTACGTC. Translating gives CASSFPLASYEQYV.

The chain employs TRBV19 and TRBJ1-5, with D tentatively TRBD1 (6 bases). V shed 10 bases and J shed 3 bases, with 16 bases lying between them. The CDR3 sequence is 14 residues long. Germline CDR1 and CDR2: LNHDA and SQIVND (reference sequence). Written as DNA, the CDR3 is TGTGCCACCACCCAGGACAGCTTCAATCAGCCCCAGCATTTT. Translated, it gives CATTQDSFNQPQHF.

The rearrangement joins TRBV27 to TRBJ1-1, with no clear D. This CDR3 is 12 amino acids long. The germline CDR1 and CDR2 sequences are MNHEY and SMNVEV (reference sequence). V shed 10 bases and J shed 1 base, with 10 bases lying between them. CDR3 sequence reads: CATRGGNTEAFF. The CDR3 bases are TGTGCCACCAGAGGTGGGAACACTGAAGCTTTCTTT.

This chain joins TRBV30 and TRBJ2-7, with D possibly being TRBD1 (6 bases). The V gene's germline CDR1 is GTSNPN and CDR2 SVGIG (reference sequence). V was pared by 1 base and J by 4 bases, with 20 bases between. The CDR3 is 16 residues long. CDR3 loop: CAWSGGLTGARYEQYF. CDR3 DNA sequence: TGTGCCTGGAGTGGAGGATTGACAGGAGCCAGGTACGAGCAGTACTTC.

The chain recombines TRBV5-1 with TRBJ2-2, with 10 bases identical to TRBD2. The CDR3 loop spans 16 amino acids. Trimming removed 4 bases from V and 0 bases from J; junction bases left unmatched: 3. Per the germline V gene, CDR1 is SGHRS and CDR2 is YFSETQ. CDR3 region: CASSGTSGANTGELFF. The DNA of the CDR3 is TGCGCCAGCAGCGGAACTAGCGGGGCGAACACCGGGGAGCTGTTTTTT.

The chain's CDR3 is CASSWGGEYTEAFF. The DNA for the CDR3 is TGTGCCAGCAGCTGGGGAGGGGAGTACACTGAAGCTTTCTTT. The chain recombines TRBV5-4 with TRBJ1-1, with D possibly TRBD1 on 5 matching bases. This CDR3 region has 14 residues. Germline V gene lookup returns CDR1 SGHNT and CDR2 YYREEE (reference sequence). With 3 bases removed from V and 3 bases from J, the gap between germline ends came to 12 bases.

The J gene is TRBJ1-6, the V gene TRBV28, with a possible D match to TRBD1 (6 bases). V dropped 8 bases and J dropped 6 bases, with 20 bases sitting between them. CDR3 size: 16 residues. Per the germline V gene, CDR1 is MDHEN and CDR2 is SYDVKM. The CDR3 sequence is CASWETGRGPNSPLHF. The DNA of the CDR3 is TGTGCCAGCTGGGAAACAGGGCGGGGTCCTAATTCACCCCTCCACTTT.

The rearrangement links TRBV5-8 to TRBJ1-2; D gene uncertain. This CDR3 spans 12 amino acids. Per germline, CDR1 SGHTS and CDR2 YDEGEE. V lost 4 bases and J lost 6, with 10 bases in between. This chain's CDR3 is CASSPRSDGYTF. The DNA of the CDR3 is TGTGCCAGCAGCCCTCGATCGGATGGCTACACCTTC. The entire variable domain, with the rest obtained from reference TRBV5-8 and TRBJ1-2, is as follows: EAGVTQSPTHLIKTRGQQATLRCSPISGHTSVYWYQQALGLGLQFLLWYDEGEERNRGNFPPRFSGRQFPNYSSELNVNALELEDSALYLCASSPRSDGYTFGSGTRLTVV.

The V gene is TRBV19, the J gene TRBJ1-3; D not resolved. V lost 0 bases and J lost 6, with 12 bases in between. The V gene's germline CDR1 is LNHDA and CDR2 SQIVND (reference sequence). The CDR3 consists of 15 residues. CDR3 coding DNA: TGTGCCAGTAGTATAGAAGGACTAGCGGTAAACACCATATATTTT. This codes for CASSIEGLAVNTIYF.

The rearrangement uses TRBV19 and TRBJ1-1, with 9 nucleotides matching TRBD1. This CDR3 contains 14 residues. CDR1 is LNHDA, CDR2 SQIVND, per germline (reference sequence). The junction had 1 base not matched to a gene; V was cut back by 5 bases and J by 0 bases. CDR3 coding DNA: TGTGCCAGTAGTTGGACAGGGGTGAACACTGAAGCTTTCTTT. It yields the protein CASSWTGVNTEAFF.

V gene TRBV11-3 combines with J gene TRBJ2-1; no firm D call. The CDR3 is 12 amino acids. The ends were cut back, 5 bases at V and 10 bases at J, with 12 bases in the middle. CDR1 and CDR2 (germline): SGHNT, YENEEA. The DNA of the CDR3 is TGTGCCAGCAGCAACGAATGGGGAGAGCAGTTCTTC. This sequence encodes CASSNEWGEQFF.

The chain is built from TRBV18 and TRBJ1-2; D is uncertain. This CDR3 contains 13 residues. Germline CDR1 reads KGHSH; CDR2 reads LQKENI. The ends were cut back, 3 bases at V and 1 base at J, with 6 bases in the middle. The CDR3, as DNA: TGTGCCAGCTCACCGGGGAGTAACTATGGCTACACCTTC. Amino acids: CASSPGSNYGYTF.

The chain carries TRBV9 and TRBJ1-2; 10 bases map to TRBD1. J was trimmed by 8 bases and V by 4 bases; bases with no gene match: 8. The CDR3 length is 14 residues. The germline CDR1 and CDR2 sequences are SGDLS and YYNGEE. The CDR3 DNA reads TGTGCCAGCAGCCCCCGGGGGGACAGGGGCGGCTACACCTTC. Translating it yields CASSPRGDRGGYTF. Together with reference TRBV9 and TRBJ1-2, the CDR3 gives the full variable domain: DSGVTQTPKHLITATGQRVTLRCSPRSGDLSVYWYQQSLDQGLQFLIQYYNGEERAKGNILERFSAQQFPDLHSELNLSSLELGDSALYFCASSPRGDRGGYTFGSGTRLTVV.

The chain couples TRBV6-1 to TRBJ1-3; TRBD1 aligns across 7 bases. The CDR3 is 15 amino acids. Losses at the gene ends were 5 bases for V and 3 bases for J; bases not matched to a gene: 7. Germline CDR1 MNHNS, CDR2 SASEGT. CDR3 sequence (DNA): TGTGCCAGCAGTAACCGGGACAGTTATGGAAACACCATATATTTT. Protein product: CASSNRDSYGNTIYF.

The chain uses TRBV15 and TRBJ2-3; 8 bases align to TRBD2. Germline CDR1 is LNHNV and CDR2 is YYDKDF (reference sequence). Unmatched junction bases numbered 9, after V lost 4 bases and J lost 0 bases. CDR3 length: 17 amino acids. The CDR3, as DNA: TGTGCCACCAGCACTAGATCGGGGGGGCCGAGCACAGATACGCAGTATTTT. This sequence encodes CATSTRSGGPSTDTQYF. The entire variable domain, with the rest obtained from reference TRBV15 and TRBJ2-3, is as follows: DAMVIQNPRYQVTQFGKPVTLSCSQTLNHNVMYWYQQKSSQAPKLLFHYYDKDFNNEADTPDNFQSRRPNTSFCFLDIRSPGLGDTAMYLCATSTRSGGPSTDTQYFGPGTRLTVL.

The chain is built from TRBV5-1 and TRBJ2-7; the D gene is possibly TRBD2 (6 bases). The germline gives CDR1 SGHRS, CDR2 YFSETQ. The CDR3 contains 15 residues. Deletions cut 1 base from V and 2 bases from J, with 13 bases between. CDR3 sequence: CASSLRSGGPYEQYF. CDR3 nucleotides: TGCGCCAGCAGCTTGCGCTCCGGGGGACCCTACGAGCAGTACTTC. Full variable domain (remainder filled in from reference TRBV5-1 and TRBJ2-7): KAGVTQTPRYLIKTRGQQVTLSCSPISGHRSVSWYQQTPGQGLQFLFEYFSETQRNKGNFPGRFSGRQFSNSRSEMNVSTLELGDSALYLCASSLRSGGPYEQYFGPGTRLTVT.

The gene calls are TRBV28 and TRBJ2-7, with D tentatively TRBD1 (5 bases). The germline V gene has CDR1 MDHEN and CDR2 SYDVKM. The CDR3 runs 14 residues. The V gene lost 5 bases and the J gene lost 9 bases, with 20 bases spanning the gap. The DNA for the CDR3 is TGTGCCAGCAGTCCCACGGACGGACGTAGGGGGCAGTACGTC. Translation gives CASSPTDGRRGQYV.

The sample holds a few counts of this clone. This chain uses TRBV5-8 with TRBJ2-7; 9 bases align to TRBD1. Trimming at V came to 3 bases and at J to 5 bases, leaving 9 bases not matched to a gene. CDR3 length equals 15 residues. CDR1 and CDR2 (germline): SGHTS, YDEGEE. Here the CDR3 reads CASSSTGTGYNEQYV. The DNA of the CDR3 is TGTGCCAGCAGCTCCACCGGGACAGGGTACAACGAGCAGTACGTC.

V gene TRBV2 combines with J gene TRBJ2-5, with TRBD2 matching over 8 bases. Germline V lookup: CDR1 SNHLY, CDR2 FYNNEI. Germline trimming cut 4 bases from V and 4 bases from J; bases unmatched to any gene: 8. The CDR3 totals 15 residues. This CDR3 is CASSGSGGMRETQYF. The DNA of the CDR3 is TGTGCCAGCAGTGGGAGCGGGGGCATGCGAGAGACCCAGTACTTC.

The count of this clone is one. CDR3 region: CASSLRASDTQYF. In nucleotides, the CDR3 is TGTGCCAGCAGCTTGAGGGCTTCGGATACGCAGTATTTT. This rearrangement joins TRBV5-6 to TRBJ2-3; D not certain. Deletions cut 1 base from V and 6 bases from J, with 9 bases between. This CDR3 contains 13 residues. The germline CDR1 and CDR2 sequences are SGHDT and YYEEEE.

The CDR3 sequence is CASSPRTGSGQETQYF. DNA for the CDR3: TGTGCCAGCAGCCCTCGGACAGGGTCGGGGCAAGAGACCCAGTACTTC. This chain joins TRBV11-3 and TRBJ2-5, with 8 bases identical to TRBD1. With V trimmed by 5 bases and J by 2 bases, 10 bases remained unmatched. The CDR3 is 16 residues long. Germline V gene sequence: CDR1 SGHNT, CDR2 YENEEA.

The CDR3 region has the DNA TGTGCCAGTAGGGATCACAGGGGCTACGAGCAGTACTTC. It is translated as CASRDHRGYEQYF. This sequence joins TRBV19 and TRBJ2-7; 7 bases are a match to TRBD1. There are 13 residues in the CDR3. V lost 6 bases, J lost 3 bases, and 5 bases stayed unmatched. Germline values: CDR1 LNHDA, CDR2 SQIVND (reference sequence).

CDR3 region: CASSSGQLSTDTQYF. CDR3 bases: TGTGCCAGCAGCTCGGGACAGCTAAGCACAGATACGCAGTATTTT. This rearrangement joins TRBV7-2 to TRBJ2-3; 7 bases align to TRBD1. The CDR3 runs 15 residues. Unmatched junction bases numbered 4, after V lost 4 bases and J lost 0 bases. Per germline, CDR1 SGHTA and CDR2 FQGNSA.

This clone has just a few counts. The CDR3 sequence is CASSLNSYGYTF. CDR3 DNA: TGTGCCAGCAGTTTAAATTCCTATGGCTACACCTTC. The chain has TRBV28 and TRBJ1-2; no clear D gene. V was clipped by 2 bases and J by 4 bases, with 5 bases between them. Per the germline V gene, CDR1 is MDHEN and CDR2 is SYDVKM. The CDR3 contains 12 residues.

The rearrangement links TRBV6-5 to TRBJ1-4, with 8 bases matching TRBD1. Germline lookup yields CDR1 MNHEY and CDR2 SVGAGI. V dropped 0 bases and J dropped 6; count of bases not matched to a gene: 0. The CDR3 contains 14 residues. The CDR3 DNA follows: TGTGCCAGCAGTTACTCGACAGGGGATGAAAAACTGTTTTTT. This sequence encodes CASSYSTGDEKLFF.